This T cell receptor beta chain is from a study of spatial heterogeneity in lung cancer. Study as a whole: Consistently, beta-chain sequences turned up in larger numbers than alpha-chain sequences did.

Time point reported: sample taken at primary tumor resection. Donation came from 70 or so patients with untreated early-stage non-small cell lung cancer. Extraction of whole RNA from tumor, nontumor lung or frozen PBMC preceded unsorted sequencing. Carried by each TCR cDNA molecule was a unique molecular identifier. TCRdb passed the 5' RACE reads through MiXCR, listing each CDR3 protein once. This table holds over 14,000 distinct CDR3 sequences, roughly 4% found once. This clonotype was picked up many times. This beta chain is a stray read from a library made for alpha chains; its abundance is not meaningful. The CDR3 covers 15 residues. J lost 3 bases, V lost 1 base, and 3 bases had no gene match. Per the germline V gene, CDR1 is LGHNA and CDR2 is YNFKEQ.

V is TRBV4-2 and J is TRBJ2-1, with 7 positions matching TRBD2. This clonotype originated in a male donor with early-stage non-small cell lung cancer. Source: normal lung tissue next to the tumor, taken at surgery. The CDR3 reads CASSQGSSGYNEQFF. The CDR3 coding sequence is TGTGCCAGCAGCCAAGGTTCTAGCGGCTACAATGAGCAGTTCTTC.